This T cell receptor beta chain derives from a study of CD8 T cells in Susac syndrome. cDNA came from roughly 0.47 to 1 ug RNA primed by random hexamers. Multiplex PCR with immunoSEQ amplified the TCR beta CDR3 across 54 Vbeta and 13 Jbeta. TCRdb re-called the immunoSEQ multiplex PCR reads with MiXCR, one entry per CDR3 protein. Of some 57,000 distinct CDR3 sequences listed, roughly 92% were seen once; the top ten hold nearly 0.2%. TCR beta sequencing was performed on blood CD8+ and CD4+ T cells. TEMRA cells were FACS-enriched, while CD8+ and CD4+ T cells were negatively isolated. A note on this clonotype: The conserved final phenylalanine or tryptophan is absent from the CDR3, which likely points to a read error.

CDR1 is SGHTA and CDR2 is FQGNSA in the germline V gene. V was shortened by 1 base and J by 5 bases, with 6 bases between the two germline ends. CDR3 length equals 13 residues. Sequencing was done on a sample of CD8+ T cells from PBMCs. The receptor's source is a human donor in good health. This rearrangement joins TRBV7-2 to TRBJ2-1; D unresolved. CDR3 sequence: CASSLGVNNEQFL. The CDR3 coding sequence is TGTGCCAGCAGCTTAGGAGTCAACAATGAGCAGTTCCTC.